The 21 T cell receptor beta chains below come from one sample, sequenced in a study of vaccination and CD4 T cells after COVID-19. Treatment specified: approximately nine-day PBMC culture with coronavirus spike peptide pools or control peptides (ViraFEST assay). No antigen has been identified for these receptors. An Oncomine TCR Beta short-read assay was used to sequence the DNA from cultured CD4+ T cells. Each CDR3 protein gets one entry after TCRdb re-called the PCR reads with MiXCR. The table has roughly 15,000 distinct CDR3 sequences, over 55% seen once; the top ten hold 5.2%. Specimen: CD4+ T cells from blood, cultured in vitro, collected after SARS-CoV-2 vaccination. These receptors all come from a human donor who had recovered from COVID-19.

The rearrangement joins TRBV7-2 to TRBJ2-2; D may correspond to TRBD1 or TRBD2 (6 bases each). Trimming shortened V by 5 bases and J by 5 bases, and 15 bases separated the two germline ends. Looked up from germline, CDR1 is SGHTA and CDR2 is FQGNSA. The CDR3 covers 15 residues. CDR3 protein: CASSQRGGRTGELFF. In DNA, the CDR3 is TGTGCCAGCAGCCAAAGAGGGGGGAGGACCGGGGAGCTGTTTTTT.

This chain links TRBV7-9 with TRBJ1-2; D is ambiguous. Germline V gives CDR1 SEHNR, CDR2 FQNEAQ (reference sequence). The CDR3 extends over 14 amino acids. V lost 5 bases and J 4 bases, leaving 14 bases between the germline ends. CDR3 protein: CASSNAGLVYGYTF. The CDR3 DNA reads TGTGCCAGCAGCAACGCAGGACTTGTCTATGGCTACACCTTC.

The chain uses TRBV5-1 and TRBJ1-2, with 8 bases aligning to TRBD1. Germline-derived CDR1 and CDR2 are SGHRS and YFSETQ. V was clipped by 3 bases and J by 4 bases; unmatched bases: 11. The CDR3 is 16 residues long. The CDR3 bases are TGCGCCAGCAGCTCCTACATAAAGACAGGGGCCTATGGCTACACCTTC. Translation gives CASSSYIKTGAYGYTF.

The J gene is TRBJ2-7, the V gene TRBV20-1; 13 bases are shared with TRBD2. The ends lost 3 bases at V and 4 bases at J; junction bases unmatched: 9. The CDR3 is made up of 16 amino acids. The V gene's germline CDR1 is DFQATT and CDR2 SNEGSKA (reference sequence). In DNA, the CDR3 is TGCAGTGCTAGTCTACTAGCGGGAGGGCCGGGTTACGAGCAGTACTTC. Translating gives CSASLLAGGPGYEQYF.

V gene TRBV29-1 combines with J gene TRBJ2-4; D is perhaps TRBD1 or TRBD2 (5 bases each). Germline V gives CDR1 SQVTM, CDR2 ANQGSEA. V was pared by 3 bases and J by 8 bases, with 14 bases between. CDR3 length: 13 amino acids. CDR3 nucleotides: TGCAGCGTTGAGAGGGTCAGGGCAGACATTCAGTACTTC. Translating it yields CSVERVRADIQYF.

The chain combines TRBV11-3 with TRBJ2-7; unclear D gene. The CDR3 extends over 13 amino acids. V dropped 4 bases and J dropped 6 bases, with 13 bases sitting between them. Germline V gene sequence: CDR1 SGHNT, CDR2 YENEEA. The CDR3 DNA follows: TGTGCCAGCAGCTCCCCTCCGGTTGGCGAGCAGTACTTC. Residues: CASSSPPVGEQYF.

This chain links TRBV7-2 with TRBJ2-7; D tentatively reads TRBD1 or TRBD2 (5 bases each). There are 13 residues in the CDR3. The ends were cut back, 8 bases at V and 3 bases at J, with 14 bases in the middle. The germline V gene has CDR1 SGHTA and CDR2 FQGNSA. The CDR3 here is CASGGEGGYEQYF. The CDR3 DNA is TGTGCCAGCGGGGGTGAAGGCGGCTACGAGCAGTACTTC.

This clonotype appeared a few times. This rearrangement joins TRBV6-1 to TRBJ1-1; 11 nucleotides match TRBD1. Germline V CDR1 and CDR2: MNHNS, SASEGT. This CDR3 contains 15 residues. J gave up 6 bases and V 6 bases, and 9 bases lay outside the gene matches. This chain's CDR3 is CASRRQGQGGAEAFF. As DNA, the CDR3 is TGTGCCAGCAGGCGTCAGGGACAGGGGGGGGCTGAAGCTTTCTTT.

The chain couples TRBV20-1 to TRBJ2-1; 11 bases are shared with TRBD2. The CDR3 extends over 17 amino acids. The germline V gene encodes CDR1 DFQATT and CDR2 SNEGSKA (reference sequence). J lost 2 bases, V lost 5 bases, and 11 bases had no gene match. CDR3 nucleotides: TGCAGTGCTCCCGAGAGTAGCGGGAGGGCCCCCTACAATGAGCAGTTCTTC. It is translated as CSAPESSGRAPYNEQFF.

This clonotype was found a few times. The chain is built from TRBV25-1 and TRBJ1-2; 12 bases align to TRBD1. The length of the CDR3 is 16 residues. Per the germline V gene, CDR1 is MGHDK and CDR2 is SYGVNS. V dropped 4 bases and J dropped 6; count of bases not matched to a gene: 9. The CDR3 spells CASSGVGTGGADGYTF. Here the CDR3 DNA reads TGTGCCAGCAGTGGCGTCGGGACAGGGGGCGCGGATGGCTACACCTTC.

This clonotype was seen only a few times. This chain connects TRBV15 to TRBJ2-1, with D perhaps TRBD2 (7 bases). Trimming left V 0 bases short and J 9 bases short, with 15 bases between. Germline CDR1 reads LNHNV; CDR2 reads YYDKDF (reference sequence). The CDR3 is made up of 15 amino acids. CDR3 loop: CATSRDEGGGPEQFF. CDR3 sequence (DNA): TGTGCCACCAGCAGAGACGAGGGAGGGGGGCCTGAGCAGTTCTTC.

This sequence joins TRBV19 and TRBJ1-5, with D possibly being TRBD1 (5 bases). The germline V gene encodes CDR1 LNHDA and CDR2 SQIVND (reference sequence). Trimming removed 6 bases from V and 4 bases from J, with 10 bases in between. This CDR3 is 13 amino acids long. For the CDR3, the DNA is TGTGCCAGTAGCAAGGGGTCTAATCAGCCCCAGCATTTT. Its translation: CASSKGSNQPQHF.

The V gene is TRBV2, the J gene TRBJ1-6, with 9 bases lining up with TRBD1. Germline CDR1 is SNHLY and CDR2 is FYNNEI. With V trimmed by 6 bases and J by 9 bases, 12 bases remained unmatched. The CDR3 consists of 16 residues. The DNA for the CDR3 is TGTGCCAGCAGATCCCCCGGGACAGGGAATCTTTCACCCCTCCACTTT. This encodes CASRSPGTGNLSPLHF. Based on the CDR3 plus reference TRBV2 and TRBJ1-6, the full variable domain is EPEVTQTPSHQVTQMGQEVILRCVPISNHLYFYWYRQILGQKVEFLVSFYNNEISEKSEIFDDQFSVERPDGSNFTLKIRSTKLEDSAMYFCASRSPGTGNLSPLHFGNGTRLTVT.

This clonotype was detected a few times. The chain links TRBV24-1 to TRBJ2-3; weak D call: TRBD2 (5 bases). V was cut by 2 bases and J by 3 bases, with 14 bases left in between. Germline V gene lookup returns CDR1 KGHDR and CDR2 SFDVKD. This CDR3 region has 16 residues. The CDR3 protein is CATSDSLGLATDTQYF. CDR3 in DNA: TGTGCCACCAGTGATTCCCTCGGGCTAGCTACAGATACGCAGTATTTT.

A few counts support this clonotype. The CDR3 bases are TGTGCCAGCAGCTTACCGGCTAGCGGGAGCTACGAGCAGTACTTC. Protein sequence: CASSLPASGSYEQYF. The chain has TRBV11-2 and TRBJ2-7, with 10 bases identical to TRBD2. The ends lost 2 bases at V and 3 bases at J; junction bases unmatched: 4. Looked up from germline, CDR1 is SGHAT and CDR2 is FQNNGV. This CDR3 is 15 amino acids long.

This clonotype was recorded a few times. CDR3 in amino acids: CASRGQGGNTEAFF. The CDR3 coding sequence is TGTGCCAGCAGGGGACAGGGAGGGAACACTGAAGCTTTCTTT. V usage is TRBV27 and J usage is TRBJ1-1; 9 nucleotides agree with TRBD1. The CDR3 length is 14 residues. Germline CDR1 MNHEY, CDR2 SMNVEV (reference sequence). V dropped 6 bases and J dropped 1; count of bases not matched to a gene: 3.

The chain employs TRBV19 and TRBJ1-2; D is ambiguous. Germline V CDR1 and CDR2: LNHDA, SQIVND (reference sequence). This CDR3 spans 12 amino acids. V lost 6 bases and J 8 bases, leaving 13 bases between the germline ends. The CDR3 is CASRGPFGGYTF. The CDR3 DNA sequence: TGTGCCAGTAGGGGCCCTTTCGGAGGCTACACCTTC.

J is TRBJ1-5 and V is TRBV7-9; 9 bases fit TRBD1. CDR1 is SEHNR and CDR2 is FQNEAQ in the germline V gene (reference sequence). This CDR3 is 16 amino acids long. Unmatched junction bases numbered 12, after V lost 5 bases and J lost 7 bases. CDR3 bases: TGTGCCAGCAGCGGATCGGGACAGGGAGAAGGACAGCCCCAGCATTTT. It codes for CASSGSGQGEGQPQHF.

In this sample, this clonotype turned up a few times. The CDR3 loop is CASRGALSNQPQHF. DNA for the CDR3: TGTGCCAGCAGGGGCGCGTTGAGCAATCAGCCCCAGCATTTT. The rearrangement uses TRBV7-8 and TRBJ1-5; D unresolved. CDR1 SGHVS and CDR2 FQNEAQ come from the germline V gene. This CDR3 spans 14 amino acids. The ends were cut back, 6 bases at V and 1 base at J, with 10 bases in the middle.

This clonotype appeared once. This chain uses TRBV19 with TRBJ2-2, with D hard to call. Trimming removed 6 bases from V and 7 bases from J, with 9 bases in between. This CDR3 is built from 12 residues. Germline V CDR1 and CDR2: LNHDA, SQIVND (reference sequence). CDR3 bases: TGTGCCAGTAGCGGTCGTAGCGGGGAGCTGTTTTTT. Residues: CASSGRSGELFF.

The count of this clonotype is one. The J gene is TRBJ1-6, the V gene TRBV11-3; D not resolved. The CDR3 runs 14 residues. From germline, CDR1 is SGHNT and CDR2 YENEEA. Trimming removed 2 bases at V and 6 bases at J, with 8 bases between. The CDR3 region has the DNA TGTGCCAGCAGCTTATTTCGGAGTAATTCACCCCTCCACTTT. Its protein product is CASSLFRSNSPLHF.